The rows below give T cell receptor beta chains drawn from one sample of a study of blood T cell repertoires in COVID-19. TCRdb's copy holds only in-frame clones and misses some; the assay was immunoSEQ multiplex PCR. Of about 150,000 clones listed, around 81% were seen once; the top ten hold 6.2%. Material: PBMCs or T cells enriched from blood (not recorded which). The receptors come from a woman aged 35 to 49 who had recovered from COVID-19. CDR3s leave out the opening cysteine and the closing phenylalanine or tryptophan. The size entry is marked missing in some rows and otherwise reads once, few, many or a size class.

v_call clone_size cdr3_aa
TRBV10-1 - ASTEGHRDRGRIGYT
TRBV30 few AWSVQLGTQY
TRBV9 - ASNSGGAGQPQH
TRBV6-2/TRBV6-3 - ASSPPSQTLANDQPQH
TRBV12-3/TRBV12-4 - ASSLGRAYGYT
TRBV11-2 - ASSPTGVYGYT
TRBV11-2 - ASSLAMGGSYNSPLH
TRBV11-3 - ASSPPSTGELF
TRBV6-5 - ASRESGNTIY
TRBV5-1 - ASSPRTSTDTQY
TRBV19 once ASTKGGQGDEQY
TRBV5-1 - ASSGLEDGEQF
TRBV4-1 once ASSLQTQETQY
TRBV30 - AWSKGVSANEKLF
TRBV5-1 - ASRDGTSGYEQY
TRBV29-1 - SVGLTSGGKLF
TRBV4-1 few ASSGLGGIATQY
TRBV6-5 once ASGELDVEAF
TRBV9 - ANPRGWEQY
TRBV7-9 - ASSSVGEGNTEAF
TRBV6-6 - ASSYSRSGANVLT
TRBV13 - ASGNGLADEQY
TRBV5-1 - ASSLAPGLAGYEQF
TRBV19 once ASSMQGHFYYGYT
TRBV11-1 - ASSFGKSSYNSPLH
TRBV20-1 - SASFSGGNSNQPQH
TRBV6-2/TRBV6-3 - ASSRWDRTYEQY
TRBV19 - ASSMGITSPNREQY
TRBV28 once ASSSAGLAGEEQY
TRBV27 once ASSLGEAGQVYNEQF
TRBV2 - ASSSPGGPGNTIY
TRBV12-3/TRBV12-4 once ASRPGGGEQF
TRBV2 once ASSYFLNSPERAKAHEQF
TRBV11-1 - ASSLARAWTGELF
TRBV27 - ASSLEGGWEAF
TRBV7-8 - ASSTNVGGTDTQY
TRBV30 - AWSQLAGGETQY
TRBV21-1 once ASSKARGQRNEQF
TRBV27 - ASKTGGSEQY
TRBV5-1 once ASTGDTDTQY
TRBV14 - ASSQTPLYGYT
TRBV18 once ASSPQGGNQETQY
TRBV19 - ASSRPGVNEKLF
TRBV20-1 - SASSDRYSGNTIY
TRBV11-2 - ASSPLGQMGETQY
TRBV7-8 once ASSDRHRGTEAF
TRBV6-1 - ASSELGQQNSPLH
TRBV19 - ASSEQGVGELF
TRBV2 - ASSEALWTSGTYYEQY
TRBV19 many ASYSGEKLF
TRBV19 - ASNTWNSPLH
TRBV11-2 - ASSSSSEQY
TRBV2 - ASGQSYEQY
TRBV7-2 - ASSLEQSHSGNTIY
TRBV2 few ASSESLTTPYEQY